The 8 T cell receptor beta chains listed next were all sequenced from one sample in a study of blood T cell repertoires in COVID-19. Sequencing used immunoSEQ multiplex PCR; TCRdb keeps in-frame clones, though not all of them. This table holds 400,000 or so clones, less than 95% found once. The sample comprised PBMCs or T cells enriched from blood (not recorded which). All receptors derive from a man between 18 and 35 years old who had recovered from COVID-19.

This clone was observed a single time. The chain employs TRBV19 and TRBJ1-1, with 9 positions matching TRBD1. Trimming removed 3 bases from V and 3 bases from J; junction bases left unmatched: 11. The CDR3 spans 17 residues. The germline V gene encodes CDR1 LNHDA and CDR2 SQIVND (reference sequence). CDR3 nucleotides: TGTGCCAGTAGTATTGGGGACAGGGCCTCTCTGGACACTGAAGCTTTCTTT. Translated, it gives CASSIGDRASLDTEAFF.

The genes are TRBV7-8 and TRBJ2-3, with TRBD1 matching over 9 bases. V lost 3 bases to trimming and J lost 2 bases; unmatched junction nucleotides: 6. Germline V gives CDR1 SGHVS, CDR2 FQNEAQ. The CDR3 contains 16 residues. CDR3 coding DNA: TGTGCCAGCAGCTTCCGGACAGGGGCCCTCACAGATACGCAGTATTTT. Protein sequence: CASSFRTGALTDTQYF. The complete variable domain, with remaining parts taken from reference TRBV7-8 and TRBJ2-3, reads GAGVSQSPRYKVAKRGQDVALRCDPISGHVSLFWYQQALGQGPEFLTYFQNEAQLDKSGLPSDRFFAERPEGSVSTLKIQRTQQEDSAVYLCASSFRTGALTDTQYFGPGTRLTVL.

This clone came up a few times. The CDR3 bases are TGTGCCAGCAGTGACCCGACAGGGAGAGAGACCCAGTACTTC. As protein: CASSDPTGRETQYF. The chain is built from TRBV25-1 and TRBJ2-5; 7 bases are a match to TRBD1. Germline CDR1 MGHDK, CDR2 SYGVNS. V shed 3 bases, J shed 4 bases, and the junction held 5 bases outside the gene matches. The CDR3 loop spans 14 amino acids.

The chain carries TRBV5-1 and TRBJ2-7; D gene uncertain. Germline CDR1 SGHRS, CDR2 YFSETQ. V dropped 0 bases and J dropped 8 bases, with 15 bases sitting between them. CDR3 length: 14 residues. The CDR3 loop reads CASSLAITSGKQYF. CDR3 DNA: TGCGCCAGCAGCTTGGCCATAACTTCGGGTAAGCAGTACTTC.

The rearrangement uses TRBV28 and TRBJ1-2; maybe TRBD1 (5 bases). CDR3 length: 14 residues. The V gene's germline CDR1 is MDHEN and CDR2 SYDVKM. V shed 3 bases and J shed 5 bases, with 13 bases lying between them. The CDR3 spells CASSLTDAPYGYTF. Written as DNA, the CDR3 is TGTGCCAGCAGTTTGACAGACGCCCCTTATGGCTACACCTTC.

The chain carries TRBV5-1 and TRBJ2-1, with TRBD2 identical over 12 bases. CDR3 size: 17 residues. In germline, CDR1 is SGHRS, CDR2 YFSETQ. Trimming cost V 4 bases and J 4 bases; bases outside gene matches: 9. The CDR3 sequence is CASSPPLLAGGYNEQFF. CDR3 nucleotide sequence: TGCGCCAGCAGCCCCCCCTTACTAGCGGGGGGTTACAATGAGCAGTTCTTC.

The J gene is TRBJ2-1, the V gene TRBV6-5, with 7 nucleotides matching TRBD2. The germline V gene has CDR1 MNHEY and CDR2 SVGAGI. The CDR3 is 13 residues long. The V segment lost 5 bases and the J segment 15 bases; nucleotides outside the gene matches: 13. This CDR3 is CASSKPGLSSWFF. CDR3 nucleotide sequence: TGTGCCAGCAGTAAACCGGGACTAAGCAGTTGGTTCTTC.

For this clone: The same CDR3 also results from other DNA sequences found in this sample. The chain joins TRBV18 to TRBJ1-1; unclear D gene. Germline loops: CDR1 KGHSH, CDR2 LQKENI. CDR3 size: 13 residues. The V end lost 6 bases, the J end lost 3 bases, and 11 bases lay between the germline ends. CDR3 bases: TGTGCCAGCTCCCCGATAACAGACACTGAAGCTTTCTTT. Its translation is CASSPITDTEAFF.